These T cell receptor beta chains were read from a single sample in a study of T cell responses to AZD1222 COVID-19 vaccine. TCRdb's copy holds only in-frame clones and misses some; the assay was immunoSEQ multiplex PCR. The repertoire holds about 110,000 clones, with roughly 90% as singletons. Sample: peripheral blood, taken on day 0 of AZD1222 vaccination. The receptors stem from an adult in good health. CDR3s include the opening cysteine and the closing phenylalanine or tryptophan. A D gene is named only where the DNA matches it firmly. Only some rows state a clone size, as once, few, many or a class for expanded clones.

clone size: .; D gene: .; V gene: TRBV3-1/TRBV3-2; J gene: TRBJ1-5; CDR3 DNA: TGTGCCAGCAGCCAAGGGCGGTATAGCAATCAGCCCCAGCATTTT; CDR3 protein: CASSQGRYSNQPQHF
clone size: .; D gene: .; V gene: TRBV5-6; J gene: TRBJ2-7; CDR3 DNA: TGTGCCAGCAGCCGAATGGGGCGGTCCTCCTACGAGCAGTACTTC; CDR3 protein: CASSRMGRSSYEQYF
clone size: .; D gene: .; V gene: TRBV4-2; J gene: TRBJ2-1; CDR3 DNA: TGTGCCAGCAGCCAGAAAGGGGGGGGCTCCTACAATGAGCAGTTCTTC; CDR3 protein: CASSQKGGGSYNEQFF
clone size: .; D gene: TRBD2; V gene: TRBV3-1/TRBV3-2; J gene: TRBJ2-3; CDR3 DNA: TGTGCCAGCAGCAAGTTAGCGGGTGGATCAGATACGCAGTATTTT; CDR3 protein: CASSKLAGGSDTQYF
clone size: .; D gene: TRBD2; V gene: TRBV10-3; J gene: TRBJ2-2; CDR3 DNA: TGTGCCACCTCGTGGACTAGCGGCCAAGGCGGGGAGCTGTTTTTT; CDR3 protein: CATSWTSGQGGELFF
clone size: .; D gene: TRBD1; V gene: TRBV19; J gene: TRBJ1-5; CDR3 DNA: TGTGCCAGTGTCCCTTCGGACAGGGCACAGCCCCAGCATTTT; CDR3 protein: CASVPSDRAQPQHF
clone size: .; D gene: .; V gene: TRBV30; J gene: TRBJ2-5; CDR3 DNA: TGTGCCTGGAGGGAAGCTAGGGGAGAGACCCAGTACTTC; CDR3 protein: CAWREARGETQYF
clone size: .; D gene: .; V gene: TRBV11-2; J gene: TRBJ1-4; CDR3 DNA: TGTGCCAGCAGCCCACCAGTAGGTGAAAAACTGTTTTTT; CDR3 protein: CASSPPVGEKLFF
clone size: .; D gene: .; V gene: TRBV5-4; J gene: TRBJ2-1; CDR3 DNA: TGTGCCAGCAGCTTGGATCGGCACAATGAGCAGTTCTTC; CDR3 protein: CASSLDRHNEQFF
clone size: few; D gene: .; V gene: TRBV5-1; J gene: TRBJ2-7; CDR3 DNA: TGCGCCAGCAAGGGGCTTAGCAGCTCCTACGAGCAGTACTTC; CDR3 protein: CASKGLSSSYEQYF
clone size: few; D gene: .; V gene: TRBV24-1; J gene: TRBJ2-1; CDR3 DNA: TGTGCCACGTGCCGAGACCCATACCTCGATCTTCGAATATGGGACGCCGCCTACAATGAGCAGTTCTTC; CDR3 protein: CATCRDPYLDLRIWDAAYNEQFF
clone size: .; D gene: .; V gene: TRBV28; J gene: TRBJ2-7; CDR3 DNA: TGTGCCAGCAGCTCAGGTTTTTACGAGCAGTACTTC; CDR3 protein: CASSSGFYEQYF
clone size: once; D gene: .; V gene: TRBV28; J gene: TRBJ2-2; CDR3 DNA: TGTGCCAGCAGAAGTGGACAGTCAATGAACACCGGGGAGCTGTTTTTT; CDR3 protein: CASRSGQSMNTGELFF
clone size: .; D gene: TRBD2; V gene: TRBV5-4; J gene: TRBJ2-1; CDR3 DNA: TGTGCCAGCAGCTTTGCCCCCGGGAGGGGGTTCAATGAGCAGTTCTTC; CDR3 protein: CASSFAPGRGFNEQFF
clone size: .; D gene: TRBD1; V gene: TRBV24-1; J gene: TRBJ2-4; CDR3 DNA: TGTGCCACCAGTGCCGCGGGACAGGGGAGGAACATTCAGTACTTC; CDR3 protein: CATSAAGQGRNIQYF
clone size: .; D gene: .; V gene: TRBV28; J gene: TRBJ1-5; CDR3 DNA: TGTGCCAGCAGTTTATTACAGGCGGGCCAGCCCCAGCATTTT; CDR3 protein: CASSLLQAGQPQHF
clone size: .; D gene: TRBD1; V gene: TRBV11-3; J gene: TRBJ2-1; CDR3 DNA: TGTGCCAGCAGCCCCGGCGGGTCAGGGGGTAGGGTTGAGCAGTTCTTC; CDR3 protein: CASSPGGSGGRVEQFF
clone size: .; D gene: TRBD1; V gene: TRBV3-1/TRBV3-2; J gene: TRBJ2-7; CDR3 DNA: TGTGCCAGCAGCCAAGGACAGGGGGTGGCCTACGAGCAGTACTTC; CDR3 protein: CASSQGQGVAYEQYF
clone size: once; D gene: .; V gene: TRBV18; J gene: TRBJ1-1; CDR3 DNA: TGTGCCAGCTACGGGGGGGCTCTTGTGAACACTGAAGCTTTCTTT; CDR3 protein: CASYGGALVNTEAFF
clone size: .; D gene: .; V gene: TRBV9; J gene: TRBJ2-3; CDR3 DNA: TGTGCCAGCAGCCCACGGGCGGTAAGCACAGATACGCAGTATTTT; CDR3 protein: CASSPRAVSTDTQYF
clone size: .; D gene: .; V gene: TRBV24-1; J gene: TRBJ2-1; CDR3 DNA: TGTGCCACCAGTGAAACAGGATCCTACAATGAGCAGTTCTTC; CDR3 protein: CATSETGSYNEQFF
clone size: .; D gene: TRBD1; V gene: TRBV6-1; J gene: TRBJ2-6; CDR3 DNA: TGTGCCAGCAGTGTAAAGGGGGCTTCTCTTGGGGCCAACGTCCTGACTTTC; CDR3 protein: CASSVKGASLGANVLTF
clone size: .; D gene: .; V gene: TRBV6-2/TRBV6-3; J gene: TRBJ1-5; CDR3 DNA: TGTGCCAGCAGCCGCGTTTTTGTGGGAACGGTGAATCAGCCCCAGCATTTT; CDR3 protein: CASSRVFVGTVNQPQHF
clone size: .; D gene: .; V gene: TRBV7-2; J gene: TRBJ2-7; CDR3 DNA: TGTGCCAGCAGCTTTGATCCCCTTACCTACGAGCAGTACTTC; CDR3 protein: CASSFDPLTYEQYF
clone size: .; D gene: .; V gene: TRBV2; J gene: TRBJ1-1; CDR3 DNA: TGTGCCAGCAGTGATCGAAGGGACACTGAAGCTTTCTTT; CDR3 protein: CASSDRRDTEAFF
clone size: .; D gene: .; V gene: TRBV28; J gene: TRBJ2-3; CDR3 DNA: TGTGCCAGCAAACTAAACACAGATACGCAGTATTTT; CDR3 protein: CASKLNTDTQYF